Here is one T cell receptor (beta chain) with its context. The CDR3 length is 18 residues. J gave up 4 bases and V 3 bases, and 4 bases lay outside the gene matches. Germline V gene lookup returns CDR1 MGHRA and CDR2 YSYEKL. This specimen comes from a study of blood T cells in healthy people across ages. Sample-barcoded 5' priming and a J-beta primer mix drove a second PCR of roughly 7 to 11 cycles. Template switching added a 12-random-nucleotide identifier to every cDNA molecule. TCRdb processed the 5' RACE reads anew with MiXCR; each CDR3 protein has one entry. Among roughly 680,000 distinct CDR3 sequences listed, about 51% were seen once. Per-sample yields of isolated PBMCs were at least 7 million.

V gene TRBV4-1 combines with J gene TRBJ2-6; 15 nucleotides match TRBD2. The clonotype originates from an elderly woman in good health. The sample was blood. CDR3 DNA: TGCGCCAGCAGCCACGGACTAGCGGGGGGGCTAGGGGCCAACGTCCTGACTTTC. This sequence encodes CASSHGLAGGLGANVLTF.